This T cell receptor beta chain was recovered during a study of blood T cell repertoires in COVID-19. Study details: Samples came from the United States, Italy and Spain, spanning acute and convalescent COVID-19. PBMCs, B-cell-depleted T cells, or T cells were the source of the cDNA or gDNA that made up the material.

Each participant's cohort was designated according to participant-reported clinical history. Germline values: CDR1 SNHLY, CDR2 FYNNEI. V dropped 4 bases and J dropped 3 bases, with 7 bases sitting between them. The CDR3 runs to 13 residues. Authors' analysis steps: Nucleated cell counts were estimated from reference gene primer amplification. The method was immunoSEQ multiplex PCR; TCRdb's version includes in-frame clones alone and lacks a portion of them. V and J calls plus clone size are reproduced from that table; the DNA served to infer D and trimming. The top ten clones hold 3.5% to 5.5% of a sample with around 260,000 clones, roughly 88% of them seen once.

The V and J genes are TRBV2 and TRBJ2-1; D is unresolved. This sequence was found in a woman aged 25 to 39 who had recovered from COVID-19. The sample consisted of PBMCs or T cells enriched from blood (not recorded which). CDR3 loop: CASSGTGYNEQFF. The CDR3 coding sequence is TGTGCCAGCAGTGGCACCGGCTACAATGAGCAGTTCTTC.